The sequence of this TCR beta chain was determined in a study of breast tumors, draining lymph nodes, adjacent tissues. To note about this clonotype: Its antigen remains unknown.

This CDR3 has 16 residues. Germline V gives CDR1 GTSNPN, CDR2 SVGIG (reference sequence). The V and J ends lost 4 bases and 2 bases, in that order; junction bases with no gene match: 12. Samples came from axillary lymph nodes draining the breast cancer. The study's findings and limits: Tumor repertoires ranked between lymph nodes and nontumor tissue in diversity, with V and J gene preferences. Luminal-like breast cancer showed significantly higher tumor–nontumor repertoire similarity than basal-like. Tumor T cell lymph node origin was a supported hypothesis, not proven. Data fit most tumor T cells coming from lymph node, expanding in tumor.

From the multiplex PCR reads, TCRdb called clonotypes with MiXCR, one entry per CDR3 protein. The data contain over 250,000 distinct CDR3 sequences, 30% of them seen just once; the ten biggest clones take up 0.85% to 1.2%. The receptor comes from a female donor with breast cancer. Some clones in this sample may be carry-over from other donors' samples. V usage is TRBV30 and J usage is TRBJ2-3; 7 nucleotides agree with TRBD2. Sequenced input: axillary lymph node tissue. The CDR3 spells CAWTLAGAAFTDTQYF. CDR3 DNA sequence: TGTGCCTGGACCTTAGCGGGCGCCGCTTTCACAGATACGCAGTATTTT.